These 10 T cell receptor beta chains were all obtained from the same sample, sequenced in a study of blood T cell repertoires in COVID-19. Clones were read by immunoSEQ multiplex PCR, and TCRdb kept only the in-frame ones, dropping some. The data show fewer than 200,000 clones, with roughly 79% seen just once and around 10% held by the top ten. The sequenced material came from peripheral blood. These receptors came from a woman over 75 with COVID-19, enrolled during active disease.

The CDR3 spells CSVSWDRGGMGQYF. DNA of the CDR3: TGCAGCGTTTCTTGGGACAGGGGAGGGATGGGGCAGTACTTC. The chain links TRBV29-1 to TRBJ2-7; 10 bases are shared with TRBD1. CDR1 SQVTM and CDR2 ANQGSEA come from the germline V gene. This CDR3 contains 14 residues. V shed 5 bases and J 9 bases; nucleotides not matched to a gene: 13.

CDR3 coding DNA: TGTGCCAGCAGCCTCGGGGGCACCGGGGAGCTGTTTTTT. This encodes CASSLGGTGELFF. V usage is TRBV11-2 and J usage is TRBJ2-2; possibly TRBD2 for D (6 bases). V lost 5 bases and J lost 4, with 8 bases in between. The CDR3 covers 13 residues. Germline values: CDR1 SGHAT, CDR2 FQNNGV.

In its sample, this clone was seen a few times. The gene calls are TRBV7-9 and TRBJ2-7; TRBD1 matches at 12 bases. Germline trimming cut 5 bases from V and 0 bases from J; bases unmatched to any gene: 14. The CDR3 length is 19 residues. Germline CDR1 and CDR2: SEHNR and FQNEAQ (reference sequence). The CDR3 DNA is TGTGCCAGCAGCATCAACCGGGACAGGGGGCGCCTAAGCTCCTACGAGCAGTACTTC. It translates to CASSINRDRGRLSSYEQYF.

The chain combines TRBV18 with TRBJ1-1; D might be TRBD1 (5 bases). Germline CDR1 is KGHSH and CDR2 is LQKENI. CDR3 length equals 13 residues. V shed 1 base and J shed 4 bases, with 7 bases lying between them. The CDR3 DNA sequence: TGTGCCAGCTCACCACGGAGGGGCACTGAAGCTTTCTTT. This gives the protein CASSPRRGTEAFF.

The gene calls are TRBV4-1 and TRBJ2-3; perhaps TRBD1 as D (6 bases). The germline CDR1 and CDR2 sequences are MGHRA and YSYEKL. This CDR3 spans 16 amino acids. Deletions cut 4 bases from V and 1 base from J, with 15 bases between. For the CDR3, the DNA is TGCGCCAGCAGCCCGGGACACCGAATAGGCACAGATACGCAGTATTTT. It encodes CASSPGHRIGTDTQYF.

CDR3 residues: CASSIGGLAGPPSTDTQYF. DNA for the CDR3: TGTGCCAGTAGTATAGGGGGACTAGCGGGGCCCCCTAGCACAGATACGCAGTATTTT. V gene TRBV19 combines with J gene TRBJ2-3, with 13 nucleotides matching TRBD2. The CDR3 is 19 residues long. CDR1 is LNHDA, CDR2 SQIVND, per germline (reference sequence). V was clipped by 1 base and J by 0 bases; unmatched bases: 7.

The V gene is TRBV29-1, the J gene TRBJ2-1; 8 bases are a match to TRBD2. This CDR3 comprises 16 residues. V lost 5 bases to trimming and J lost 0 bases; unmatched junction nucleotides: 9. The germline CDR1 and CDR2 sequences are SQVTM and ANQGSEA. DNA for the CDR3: TGCAGCGTTCGTCGGGAGGGCCTGAGCTCCTACAATGAGCAGTTCTTC. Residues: CSVRREGLSSYNEQFF.

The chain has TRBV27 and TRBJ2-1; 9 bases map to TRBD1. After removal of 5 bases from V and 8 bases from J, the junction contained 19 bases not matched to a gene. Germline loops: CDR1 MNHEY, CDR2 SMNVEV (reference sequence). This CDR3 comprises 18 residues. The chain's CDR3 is CASSPIWRLGQGADEQFF. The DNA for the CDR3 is TGTGCCAGCAGTCCGATTTGGAGATTGGGACAGGGAGCGGATGAGCAGTTCTTC.

In DNA form, the CDR3 reads TGTGCCAGCAGTTACAAGGGGGCTGGGGCCAACGTCCTGACTTTC. This encodes CASSYKGAGANVLTF. The chain uses TRBV6-5 and TRBJ2-6; a possible D gene is TRBD1 (6 bases). The CDR3 is 15 amino acids. Germline CDR1 and CDR2: MNHEY and SVGAGI. The V and J ends lost 2 bases and 2 bases respectively, with 7 bases between them.

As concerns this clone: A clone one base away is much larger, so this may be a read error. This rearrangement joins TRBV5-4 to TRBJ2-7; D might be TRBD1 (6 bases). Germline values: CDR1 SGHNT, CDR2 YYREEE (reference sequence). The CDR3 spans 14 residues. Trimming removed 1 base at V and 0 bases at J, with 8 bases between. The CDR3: CASSLTGSSYEQYF. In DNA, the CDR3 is TGTGCCAGCAGCTTGACAGGGAGCTCCTACGAGCAGTACTTC.